This T cell receptor beta chain appears in the sequencing data of a study of T cells expressing NK-cell markers. Reprocessing the 5' RACE reads, TCRdb reports a single entry for every CDR3 protein and omits DNA. The ten most abundant clones cover roughly 58% of a sample with about 20,000 distinct CDR3 sequences. Sequences were obtained from blood T cells: a sorted CD56 or NKG2C T cell subset, CD4+ or CD8+ T cells, or bulk PBMC T cells (not recorded which). This receptor was identified in a man aged 18-70 years in good health.

CDR3 region: CASSLGLAGVYEQYF. This sequence joins TRBV3-1 and TRBJ2-7; checking the TCRdb D call of TRBD2 is not possible without DNA. Germline V gene sequence: CDR1 LGHDT, CDR2 YNNKEL (reference sequence). The CDR3 runs 15 residues.